The source of this TCR beta chain is a study of cytomegalovirus exposure and HLA in healthy donors. Overall study context: The study placed 80% to 85% of its 398 genotyped donors in the Caucasian-associated ancestry cluster.

Overall study findings and caveats: Within an earlier analysis, most TCR beta V segments proved productive either about 87% or about 30% of the time. HLA restriction was apparent for most CMV-associated TCR beta chains in a later analysis. Per a later analysis, HLA-associated TCR beta chains showed more clonal expansion than other, equally common TCR beta chains.

About this clone itself: Its target is unknown.

PCR involved 60 Vbeta and 13 Jbeta primers. Using immunoSEQ multiplex PCR, the repertoire was profiled, and TCRdb retains in-frame clones only, with some absent. The sample gives some 80,000 clones, around 77% of which show up once; over 3% is in the top ten. Sequencing used PBMCs. The TCR comes from a man between 50 and 59 years old in good health and CMV-seronegative.

The CDR3 region is CASSGRDFGRSPLHF. The CDR3 nucleotides read TGTGCCAGCAGTGGCCGGGACTTTGGAAGATCACCCCTCCACTTT. The V call is TRBV27, the J call TRBJ1-6; TRBD1 might be the D (5 bases). CDR1 is MNHEY, CDR2 SMNVEV, per germline (reference sequence). V was pared by 5 bases and J by 10 bases, with 18 bases between. The CDR3 sequence is 15 residues long.